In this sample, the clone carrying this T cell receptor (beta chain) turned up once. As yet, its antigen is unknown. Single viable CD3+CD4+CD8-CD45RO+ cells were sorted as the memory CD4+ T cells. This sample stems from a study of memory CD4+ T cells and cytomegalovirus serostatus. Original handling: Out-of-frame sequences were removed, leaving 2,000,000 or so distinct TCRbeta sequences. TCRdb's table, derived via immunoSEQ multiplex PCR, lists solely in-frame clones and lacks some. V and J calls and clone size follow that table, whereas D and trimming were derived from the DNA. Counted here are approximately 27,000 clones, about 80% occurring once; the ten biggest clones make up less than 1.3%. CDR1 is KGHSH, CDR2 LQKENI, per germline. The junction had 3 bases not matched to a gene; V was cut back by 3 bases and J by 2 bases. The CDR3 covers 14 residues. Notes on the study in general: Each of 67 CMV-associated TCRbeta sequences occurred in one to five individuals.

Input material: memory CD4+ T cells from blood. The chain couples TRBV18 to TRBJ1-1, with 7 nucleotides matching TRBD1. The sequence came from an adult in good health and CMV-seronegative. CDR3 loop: CASSPNRGNTEAFF. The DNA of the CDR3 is TGTGCCAGCTCACCGAACAGGGGAAACACTGAAGCTTTCTTT.